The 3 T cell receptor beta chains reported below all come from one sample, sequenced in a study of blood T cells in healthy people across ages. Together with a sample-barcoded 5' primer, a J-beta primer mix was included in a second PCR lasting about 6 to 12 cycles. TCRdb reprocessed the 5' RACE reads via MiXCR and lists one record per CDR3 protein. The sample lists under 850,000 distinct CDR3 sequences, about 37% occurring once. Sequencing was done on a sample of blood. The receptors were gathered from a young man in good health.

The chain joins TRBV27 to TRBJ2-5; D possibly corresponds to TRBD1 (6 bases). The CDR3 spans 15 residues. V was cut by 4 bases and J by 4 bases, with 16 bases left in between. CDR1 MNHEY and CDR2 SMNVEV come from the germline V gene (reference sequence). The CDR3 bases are TGTGCCAGCAGTTCTCCAGGGGAGCTTGGAGAGACCCAGTACTTC. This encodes CASSSPGELGETQYF.

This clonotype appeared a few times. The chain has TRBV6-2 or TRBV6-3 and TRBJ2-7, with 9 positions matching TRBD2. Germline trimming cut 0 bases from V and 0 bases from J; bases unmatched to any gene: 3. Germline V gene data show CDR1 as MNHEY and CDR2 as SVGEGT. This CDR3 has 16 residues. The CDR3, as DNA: TGTGCCAGCAGTTACTCGAAGCGGGGGGACTCCTACGAGCAGTACTTC. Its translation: CASSYSKRGDSYEQYF.

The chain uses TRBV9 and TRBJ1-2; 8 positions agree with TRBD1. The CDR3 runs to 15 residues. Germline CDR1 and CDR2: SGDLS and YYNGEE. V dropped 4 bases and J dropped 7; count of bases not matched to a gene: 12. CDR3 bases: TGTGCCAGCAGCCCCGCGGGACAGGTGATAAGTGGCTACACCTTC. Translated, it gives CASSPAGQVISGYTF. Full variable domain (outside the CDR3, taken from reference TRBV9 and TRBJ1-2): DSGVTQTPKHLITATGQRVTLRCSPRSGDLSVYWYQQSLDQGLQFLIQYYNGEERAKGNILERFSAQQFPDLHSELNLSSLELGDSALYFCASSPAGQVISGYTFGSGTRLTVV.